A single sample is the source of the 18 T cell receptor beta chains below, sequenced in a study of T-cell reconstitution after alpha-beta-depleted transplantation in children. Preparation of the TCRbeta library was carried out with unique molecular identifiers. MiXCR, run by TCRdb on the PCR reads, gives a single entry per CDR3 protein. The repertoire holds about 240,000 distinct CDR3 sequences, with 12% as singletons. Specimen: PBMCs from the stem cell graft donor, collected from the stem cell graft. All receptors come from a human donor who donated a stem cell graft to a child with acute lymphoblastic leukemia.

This clonotype was seen ten or more times. The chain recombines TRBV18 with TRBJ2-5; D is possibly TRBD1 (5 bases). The germline V gene has CDR1 KGHSH and CDR2 LQKENI. V was cut by 3 bases and J by 3 bases, with 11 bases left in between. The CDR3 sequence is 14 residues long. CDR3 nucleotide sequence: TGTGCCAGCTCACCCAGTCGCAGGGAAGAGACCCAGTACTTC. It codes for CASSPSRREETQYF. Supplemented by reference TRBV18 and TRBJ2-5, the full variable domain reads NAGVMQNPRHLVRRRGQEARLRCSPMKGHSHVYWYRQLPEEGLKFMVYLQKENIIDESGMPKERFSAEFPKEGPSILRIQQVVRGDSAAYFCASSPSRREETQYFGPGTRLLVL.

The table lists this clonotype with many counts. The rearrangement joins TRBV15 to TRBJ2-7, with a possible D match to TRBD1 (6 bases). With 6 bases removed from V and 6 bases from J, the gap between germline ends came to 21 bases. Per germline, CDR1 LNHNV and CDR2 YYDKDF (reference sequence). This CDR3 is 15 amino acids long. CDR3 DNA: TGTGCCACCAGGAGCGGACCGGGACATAAGGGCGAGCAGTACTTC. Translating it yields CATRSGPGHKGEQYF.

Ten or more counts support this clonotype. The genes are TRBV27 and TRBJ2-5; 7 nucleotides line up with TRBD1. This CDR3 is built from 15 residues. With V trimmed by 6 bases and J by 6 bases, 13 bases remained unmatched. CDR1 and CDR2 from the germline V gene are MNHEY and SMNVEV (reference sequence). The CDR3: CASSLGGAGGKTQYF. The CDR3 DNA reads TGTGCCAGCAGCCTAGGGGGCGCGGGTGGTAAGACCCAGTACTTC.

The table lists this clonotype with many counts. The chain recombines TRBV7-9 with TRBJ2-7; no firm D call. The CDR3 covers 12 residues. The V gene lost 5 bases and the J gene lost 7 bases, with 12 bases spanning the gap. Germline CDR1 SEHNR, CDR2 FQNEAQ (reference sequence). CDR3 protein: CASSPEMGEQYF. For the CDR3, the DNA is TGTGCCAGCAGCCCTGAGATGGGAGAGCAGTACTTC.

This clonotype was seen many times. V usage is TRBV3-1 and J usage is TRBJ2-7; 8 bases are a match to TRBD1. The CDR3 spans 12 residues. The V and J ends lost 5 bases and 3 bases, in that order; junction bases with no gene match: 0. Germline values: CDR1 LGHDT, CDR2 YNNKEL (reference sequence). CDR3 sequence: CASSDRGYEQYF. The DNA of the CDR3 is TGTGCCAGCAGCGACAGGGGCTACGAGCAGTACTTC.

The chain carries TRBV6-5 and TRBJ1-2; tentatively, D is TRBD1 (5 bases). The CDR3 is 12 residues long. V lost 5 bases, J lost 6 bases, and 10 bases lay in between. Per germline, CDR1 MNHEY and CDR2 SVGAGI. The CDR3: CASSRGVDGYTF. The CDR3 region has the DNA TGTGCCAGCAGTAGAGGGGTAGATGGCTACACCTTC.

There are many counts of this clonotype. The J gene is TRBJ2-7, the V gene TRBV7-8, with D possibly TRBD1 on 6 matching bases. Trimming cost V 6 bases and J 5 bases, with 17 bases left between them. The germline V gene has CDR1 SGHVS and CDR2 FQNEAQ. This CDR3 is 14 amino acids long. CDR3 amino acids: CASSSKNRVHEQYF. CDR3 DNA: TGTGCCAGCAGTTCGAAAAACAGGGTCCACGAGCAGTACTTC.

This clonotype was found many times. The V call is TRBV11-3, the J call TRBJ2-1; D is possibly TRBD2 (6 bases). Germline V gene data show CDR1 as SGHNT and CDR2 as YENEEA. The CDR3 sequence is 15 residues long. Trimming removed 0 bases at V and 7 bases at J, with 13 bases between. CDR3: CASSLDSGRGNEQFF. DNA of the CDR3: TGTGCCAGCAGCTTAGATAGCGGTAGAGGGAATGAGCAGTTCTTC. The variable domain in full, completed from reference TRBV11-3 and TRBJ2-1, reads EAGVVQSPRYKIIEKKQPVAFWCNPISGHNTLYWYLQNLGQGPELLIRYENEEAVDDSQLPKDRFSAERLKGVDSTLKIQPAELGDSAVYLCASSLDSGRGNEQFFGPGTRLTVL.

Many counts were recorded for this clonotype. CDR3 region: CSVGPGTERGYGYTF. The CDR3 region has the DNA TGCAGCGTTGGCCCCGGGACAGAGAGGGGGTATGGCTACACCTTC. The chain joins TRBV29-1 to TRBJ1-2, with 7 bases matching TRBD1. Germline V gene sequence: CDR1 SQVTM, CDR2 ANQGSEA. The CDR3 loop spans 15 amino acids. The trim removed 4 bases at V and 5 bases at J, leaving 13 bases unmatched.

There are a few counts of this clonotype. The rearrangement uses TRBV20-1 and TRBJ1-1; TRBD1 matches 10 bases. Trimming took 0 bases from V and 1 from J; bases not matched to a gene: 8. Germline CDR1 is DFQATT and CDR2 is SNEGSKA (reference sequence). The CDR3 runs to 17 residues. The CDR3 DNA is TGCAGTGCTAGAGATAAGGGGACAGGGGTTCAGAACACTGAAGCTTTCTTT. Translation gives CSARDKGTGVQNTEAFF.

The sample holds a few counts of this clonotype. The chain employs TRBV30 and TRBJ1-1, with D perhaps TRBD1 (6 bases). The CDR3 extends over 12 amino acids. Trimming stripped 3 bases from V and 11 bases from J, with 16 bases between. CDR1 and CDR2 (germline): GTSNPN, SVGIG (reference sequence). The CDR3 spells CAWRGIGQRAFF. CDR3 nucleotide sequence: TGTGCCTGGAGGGGAATTGGACAGCGGGCTTTCTTT.

This clonotype has just a few counts. The rearrangement uses TRBV19 and TRBJ1-1, with 7 positions matching TRBD1. This CDR3 spans 15 amino acids. Germline V gene sequence: CDR1 LNHDA, CDR2 SQIVND (reference sequence). Trimming cost V 6 bases and J 2 bases; bases outside gene matches: 9. The CDR3 reads CASRGTGVGNTEAFF. In DNA form, the CDR3 reads TGTGCCAGTAGGGGCACAGGGGTAGGTAACACTGAAGCTTTCTTT.

The chain is built from TRBV5-1 and TRBJ2-5; possibly TRBD1 for D (7 bases). Deletions cut 7 bases from V and 2 bases from J, with 12 bases between. Germline V gene data show CDR1 as SGHRS and CDR2 as YFSETQ. The length of the CDR3 is 13 residues. The DNA of the CDR3 is TGCGCCAGCGCGGGACAGAGGCAAGAGACCCAGTACTTC. Its translation: CASAGQRQETQYF.

In this sample, this clonotype turned up many times. At one end, the junction sequence differs from germline, possibly due to a read error. The chain is built from TRBV7-2 and TRBJ2-3; 7 positions match TRBD1. CDR1 is SGHTA, CDR2 FQGNSA, per germline. The CDR3 length is 12 residues. Here the CDR3 DNA reads TGTGCCAGCAGCCCCTCCTCGGGACAGCCAGGTTTT. This gives the protein CASSPSSGQPGF.

The J gene is TRBJ2-3, the V gene TRBV28, with D possibly TRBD2 on 5 matching bases. V dropped 6 bases and J dropped 0 bases, with 7 bases sitting between them. Germline V gives CDR1 MDHEN, CDR2 SYDVKM. CDR3 length: 13 residues. The CDR3 sequence: CASRRASTDTQYF. The CDR3 DNA reads TGTGCCAGCAGGAGGGCGAGCACAGATACGCAGTATTTT.

Note on this clonotype: A much more abundant neighbour one base away suggests this may be a read error. The final CDR3 position lacks the conserved phenylalanine or tryptophan, pointing to a likely read error. The rearrangement uses TRBV7-9 and TRBJ1-2; no definite D call. The length of the CDR3 is 15 residues. Germline values: CDR1 SEHNR, CDR2 FQNEAQ (reference sequence). With 0 bases removed from V and 4 bases from J, the gap between germline ends came to 12 bases. The CDR3 reads CASSLARGMSYGYTL. CDR3 bases: TGTGCCAGCAGCTTAGCGCGGGGAATGAGCTATGGCTACACCTTG.

The gene calls are TRBV5-5 and TRBJ2-3, with 8 nucleotides matching TRBD1. CDR1 is SGHKS, CDR2 YYEKEE, per germline (reference sequence). Germline trimming cut 1 base from V and 0 bases from J; bases unmatched to any gene: 7. This CDR3 comprises 17 residues. CDR3 DNA sequence: TGTGCCAGCAGCTTGAGTCGACAGGGGAGGAGCACAGATACGCAGTATTTT. As protein: CASSLSRQGRSTDTQYF.

This clonotype appeared a few times. This chain joins TRBV20-1 and TRBJ2-1, with TRBD2 identical over 7 bases. Germline V gives CDR1 DFQATT, CDR2 SNEGSKA (reference sequence). V shed 0 bases and J 8 bases; nucleotides not matched to a gene: 7. This CDR3 spans 14 amino acids. This CDR3 is CSAREPGGWDEQFF. The CDR3, as DNA: TGCAGTGCTAGAGAGCCCGGGGGGTGGGATGAGCAGTTCTTC.